The sequence of this TCR beta chain was determined in a study of vaccination effects on CD4 cells after COVID-19. Antigen-specific CD4+ T cells were expanded with viral peptide pools in the ViraFEST assay before sequencing. An approximately ten-day culture period preceded the isolation of CD4+ T cells. Each person got two doses of an mRNA SARS-CoV-2 vaccine, BNT162b2 or mRNA-1273. Wells of a few million PBMC each were grown with about 9.5 IU/ml IL-2 and roughly 10 ug/ml peptides. The CDR3 is 14 residues long. Germline V CDR1 and CDR2: MNHEY, SVGEGT. V was trimmed by 2 bases and J by 4 bases, leaving 11 bases between them. Study conclusions and caveats: In healthy vaccinees, only 1 of 255 vaccine-induced clones cross-reacted with common cold coronaviruses. Marked clonal contraction was seen in infection- and vaccine-induced clones late after vaccination.

Method: immunoSEQ multiplex PCR; TCRdb's copy keeps in-frame clones and lacks some. The repertoire holds about 80,000 clones, with around four fifths as singletons. Notes on this clone: Its specificity is not known.

Sequenced here: CD4+ T cells from PBMCs cultured with HCoV-OC43 spike peptides, sampled after COVID-19 vaccination. Regarding subset: HCoV-OC43 spike overlapping peptide pool stimulation. V gene TRBV6-2 or TRBV6-3 combines with J gene TRBJ1-2; unclear D gene. This clonotype was obtained from a human donor who received a COVID-19 vaccine. The CDR3 spells CASSYRAETYGYTF. CDR3 DNA sequence: TGTGCCAGCAGTTACCGTGCGGAAACCTATGGCTACACCTTC.